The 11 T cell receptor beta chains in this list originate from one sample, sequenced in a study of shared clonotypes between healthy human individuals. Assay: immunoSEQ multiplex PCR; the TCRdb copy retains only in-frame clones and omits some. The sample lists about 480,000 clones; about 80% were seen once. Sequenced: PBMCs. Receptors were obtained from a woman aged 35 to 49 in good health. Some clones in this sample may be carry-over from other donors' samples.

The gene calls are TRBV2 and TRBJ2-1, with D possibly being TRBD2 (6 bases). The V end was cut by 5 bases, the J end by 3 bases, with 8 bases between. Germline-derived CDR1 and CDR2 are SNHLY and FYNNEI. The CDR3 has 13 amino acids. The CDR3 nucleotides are TGTGCCAGCAGTCGGACTAACTACAATGAGCAGTTCTTC. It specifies CASSRTNYNEQFF. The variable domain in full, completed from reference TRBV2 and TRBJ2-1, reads EPEVTQTPSHQVTQMGQEVILRCVPISNHLYFYWYRQILGQKVEFLVSFYNNEISEKSEIFDDQFSVERPDGSNFTLKIRSTKLEDSAMYFCASSRTNYNEQFFGPGTRLTVL.

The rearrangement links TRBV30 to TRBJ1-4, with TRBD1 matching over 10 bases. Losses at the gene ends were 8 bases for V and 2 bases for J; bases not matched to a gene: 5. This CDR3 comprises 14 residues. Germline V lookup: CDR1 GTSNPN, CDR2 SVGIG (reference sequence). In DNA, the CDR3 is TGTGCCACCGGGACAGGGGTGACTAATGAAAAACTGTTTTTT. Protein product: CATGTGVTNEKLFF.

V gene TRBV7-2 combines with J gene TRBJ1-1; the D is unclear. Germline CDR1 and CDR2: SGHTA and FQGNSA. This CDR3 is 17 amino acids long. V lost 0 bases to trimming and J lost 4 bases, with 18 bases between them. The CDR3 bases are TGTGCCAGCAGCTTAGCGAGGCAGTCTCTTCCCGCCACTGAAGCTTTCTTT. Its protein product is CASSLARQSLPATEAFF.

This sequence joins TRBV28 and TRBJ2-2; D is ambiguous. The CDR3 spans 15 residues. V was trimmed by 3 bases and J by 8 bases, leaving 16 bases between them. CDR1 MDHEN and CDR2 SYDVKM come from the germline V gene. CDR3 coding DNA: TGTGCCAGCAGTTTCCCCTCCCTTACTAATGGGGAGCTGTTTTTT. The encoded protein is CASSFPSLTNGELFF.

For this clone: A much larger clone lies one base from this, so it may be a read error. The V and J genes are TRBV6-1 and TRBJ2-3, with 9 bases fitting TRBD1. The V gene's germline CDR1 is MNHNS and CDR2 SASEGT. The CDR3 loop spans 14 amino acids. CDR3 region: CTSSTGGRTDTQYF. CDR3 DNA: TGTACCAGCAGCACAGGGGGCCGCACAGATACGCAGTATTTT.

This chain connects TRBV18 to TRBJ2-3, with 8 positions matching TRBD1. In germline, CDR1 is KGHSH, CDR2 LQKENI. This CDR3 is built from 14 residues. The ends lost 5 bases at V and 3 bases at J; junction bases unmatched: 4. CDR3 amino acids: CASSGGQATDTQYF. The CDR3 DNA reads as TGTGCCAGCTCAGGGGGACAGGCAACAGATACGCAGTATTTT.

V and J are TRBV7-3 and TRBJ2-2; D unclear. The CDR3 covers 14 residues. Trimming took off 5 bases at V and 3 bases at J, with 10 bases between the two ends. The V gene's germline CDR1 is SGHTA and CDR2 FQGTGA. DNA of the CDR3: TGTGCCAGCAGCCAAATTCGGGACACCGGGGAGCTGTTTTTT. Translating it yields CASSQIRDTGELFF.

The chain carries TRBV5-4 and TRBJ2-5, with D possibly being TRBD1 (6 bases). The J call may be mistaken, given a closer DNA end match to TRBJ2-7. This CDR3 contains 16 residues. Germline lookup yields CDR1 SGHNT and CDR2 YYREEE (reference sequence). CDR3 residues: CASSLGYSTGAYEQYF. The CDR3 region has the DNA TGTGCCAGCAGCTTGGGCTACTCGACAGGCGCCTACGAGCAGTACTTC.

The CDR3 bases are TGCGCCAGCAGCCCGGAAGGACAAGCGGGGGTAACCTTC. This translates into CASSPEGQAGVTF. This chain connects TRBV5-1 to TRBJ1-2; D is possibly TRBD1 (5 bases). This CDR3 contains 13 residues. V lost 4 bases, J lost 14 bases, and 21 bases lay in between. Germline V gives CDR1 SGHRS, CDR2 YFSETQ.

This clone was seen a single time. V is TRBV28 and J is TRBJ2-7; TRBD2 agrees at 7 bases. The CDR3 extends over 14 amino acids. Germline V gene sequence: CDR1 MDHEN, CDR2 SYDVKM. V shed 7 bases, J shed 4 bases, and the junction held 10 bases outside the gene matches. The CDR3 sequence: CASKSGNGIYEQYF. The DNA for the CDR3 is TGTGCCAGCAAAAGCGGGAACGGGATTTACGAGCAGTACTTC.

The CDR3 spells CASSLGVLGANEKLFF. CDR3 sequence (DNA): TGCGCCAGCAGCTTGGGCGTTTTGGGGGCTAATGAAAAACTGTTTTTT. The chain uses TRBV5-1 and TRBJ1-4, with a weak D call TRBD1 (5 bases). Trimming pared 0 bases from V and 3 bases from J, leaving 12 bases between. This CDR3 has 16 amino acids. Germline V lookup: CDR1 SGHRS, CDR2 YFSETQ.